One sample yielded the 21 T cell receptor beta chains listed below, sequenced in a study of CD8+ T cells in alopecia areata. Extraction and reverse transcription of RNA yielded cDNA as the sequencing template. Method: immunoSEQ multiplex PCR; TCRdb's copy keeps in-frame clones and lacks some. Listed for the sample are approximately 3,000 clones, none seen a single time. The sample's time point: mouse skin 3 weeks after grafting. Sequenced here: skin, sampled at week 3. These receptors originate from a C3H/HeJ mouse with alopecia areata. Mouse MHC haplotype: H2-k.

In this sample, this clone turned up a few times. Each gene name is a mouse one. The CDR3 is cut off 4 residues early in the read; its end comes from the germline J gene. The genes are TRBV13-2 and TRBJ1-1; D is possibly TRBD1 (5 bases). Per the germline V gene, CDR1 is NNHNN and CDR2 is SYGAGS (reference sequence). This CDR3 spans 13 amino acids. The CDR3 bases that were read are TGTGCCAGCGGCCCTGGGGGGGAGGGA. This codes for CASGPGGEG. The full CDR3 is CASGPGGEGEVFF.

This clone came up many times. Any gene name here is a mouse gene name. The missing CDR3 end, 4 residues past where the read stops, is filled in from the germline J gene. The chain carries TRBV5 and TRBJ2-5, with 8 bases lining up with TRBD1. The CDR3 sequence is 16 residues long. Losses at the gene ends were 0 bases for V and 2 bases for J; bases not matched to a gene: 4. Germline values: CDR1 LGHNA, CDR2 YNLKQL (reference sequence). This CDR3 reads CASSQDGTGPQDTQYF. CDR3 bases read: TGTGCCAGCAGCCAAGACGGGACAGGCCCCCAAGAC.

In regard to this clone: Genes and germline are mouse. The CDR3 end lies 4 residues beyond the end of the read and is filled in from the germline J gene. The genes are TRBV13-2 and TRBJ1-1, with D maybe TRBD1 (6 bases). CDR1 is NNHNN, CDR2 SYGAGS, per germline (reference sequence). V gave up 7 bases and J gave up 0 bases, with 13 bases separating them. The CDR3 loop spans 14 amino acids. The CDR3 sequence is CASRLRGANTEVFF. CDR3 bases read: TGTGCCAGCCGTCTCAGGGGAGCAAACACA.

This clone has a count of ten or more. Gene names and germline refer to mouse. From the germline J gene comes the end of the CDR3, since the read stops 4 residues before it. V gene TRBV13-3 combines with J gene TRBJ2-1; the D gene is possibly TRBD1 (6 bases). Per germline, CDR1 NNHDY and CDR2 SYVADS. This CDR3 has 15 residues. V lost 5 bases to trimming and J lost 0 bases, with 12 bases between them. The CDR3 bases that were read are TGTGCCAGCAGCAACAGGGCCTATAACTATGCT. This gives the protein CASSNRAYNYA. Given in full, the CDR3 is CASSNRAYNYAEQFF.

This clone is labeled as medium-sized (0.01 to 0.1%). Mouse germline and gene names are used. From the germline J gene comes the end of the CDR3, since the read stops 4 residues before it. V gene TRBV1 combines with J gene TRBJ2-3; TRBD1 agrees at 10 bases. Germline CDR1 is NSQYPW and CDR2 is LRSPGD (reference sequence). The V segment lost 0 bases and the J segment 1 base; nucleotides outside the gene matches: 1. This CDR3 spans 16 amino acids. The part of the CDR3 DNA that was read is TGCACCTGCAGTGCAGAAGGGACAGGGGGTGCAGAA. It translates to CTCSAEGTGGAE. The entire CDR3 reads CTCSAEGTGGAETLYF.

This clone is medium-sized (0.01 to 0.1%) in the sample. Gene names are the mouse ones. The read gets to within 4 residues of the CDR3 end, and the germline J gene fills in the rest. The rearrangement uses TRBV31 and TRBJ2-7, with TRBD2 identical over 8 bases. The germline V gene encodes CDR1 GKSSPN and CDR2 SITVG. The CDR3 totals 14 residues. The CDR3 is CAWSPGGAPYEQYF. Partial CDR3 DNA: TGTGCCTGGAGTCCCGGGGGGGCCCCTTAT.

This clone was seen at least ten times. The genes are named according to mouse. The read ends 4 residues shy of where the CDR3 ends; the end is completed using the germline J gene. The V call is TRBV5, the J call TRBJ2-2, with D perhaps matching TRBD1 (6 bases). This CDR3 is 15 amino acids long. Trimming took off 3 bases at V and 0 bases at J, with 8 bases between the two ends. CDR1 is LGHNA and CDR2 is YNLKQL in the germline V gene (reference sequence). This chain's CDR3 is CASSHGTSNTGQLYF. CDR3 DNA, as far as it was read: TGTGCCAGCAGCCATGGGACATCAAACACCGGG.

This clone is termed medium-sized. These gene names are mouse names. Sequencing ends 4 residues short of the CDR3 end; the germline J gene provides the rest. The genes are TRBV13-1 and TRBJ2-3; weak D call: TRBD1 (6 bases). Trimming removed 3 bases at V and 0 bases at J, with 11 bases between. Germline CDR1 NSHNY, CDR2 SYGAGN. The length of the CDR3 is 15 residues. The part of the CDR3 DNA that was read is TGTGCCAGCAGTGTCGGGACATCTAGTGCAGAA. Its translation: CASSVGTSSAE. The whole CDR3 region reads CASSVGTSSAETLYF.

This clone was recorded many times. Germline and genes: mouse. The CDR3 end is not reached by the read, which stops 4 residues before it; the germline J gene fills it in. This rearrangement joins TRBV19 to TRBJ2-7; 11 bases agree with TRBD2. CDR1 is FNHDT, CDR2 SITEND, per germline (reference sequence). V shed 2 bases and J 3 bases; nucleotides not matched to a gene: 4. The CDR3 covers 15 residues. CDR3 sequence reads: CASSMSLGGRYEQYF. Partial CDR3 DNA: TGTGCCAGCAGTATGTCACTGGGGGGGCGCTAT.

This clone was detected many times. Gene names denote mouse genes. The CDR3 end is not reached by the read, which stops 4 residues before it; the germline J gene fills it in. V and J are TRBV13-2 and TRBJ1-1, with 10 nucleotides matching TRBD1. This CDR3 contains 14 residues. The junction had 1 base not matched to a gene; V was cut back by 2 bases and J by 3 bases. The germline gives CDR1 NNHNN, CDR2 SYGAGS (reference sequence). The CDR3 DNA, read in part, is TGTGCCAGCGGTGAGGGGACAGGGGACACA. Translated: CASGEGTGDT. The full CDR3 sequence reads CASGEGTGDTEVFF.

Points on this clone: Mouse gene names apply. The read finishes 3 residues shy of the CDR3 end, and the germline J gene is used to complete it. J is TRBJ1-6 and V is TRBV13-2; TRBD1 matches 11 bases. TRBJ1-6 is classed as an ORF, of uncertain function. Germline V gene data show CDR1 as NNHNN and CDR2 as SYGAGS (reference sequence). The CDR3 has 16 amino acids. V shed 3 bases and J 3 bases; nucleotides not matched to a gene: 2. The CDR3 here is CASGVGTGGYNSPLYF. The covered CDR3 bases are TGTGCCAGCGGTGTGGGGACAGGGGGCTATAATTCGCCC.

This clone is classed as medium-sized (0.01 to 0.1%). Gene names denote mouse genes. The missing CDR3 end, 4 residues past where the read stops, is filled in from the germline J gene. Other DNA sequences in the same sample also yield this CDR3. This chain joins TRBV31 and TRBJ1-2; 9 bases are shared with TRBD1. The junction had 2 bases not matched to a gene; V was cut back by 3 bases and J by 0 bases. Germline V CDR1 and CDR2: GKSSPN, SITVG. The CDR3 consists of 14 residues. The CDR3 bases that were read are TGTGCCTGGAGCCGGGACAGGGCAAACTCC. Translating it yields CAWSRDRANS. The CDR3, in full, reads CAWSRDRANSDYTF.

This clone appeared many times. Gene names are the mouse ones. The sequence runs out 4 residues before the end of the CDR3; the remainder is reconstructed from the germline J gene. V usage is TRBV13-2 and J usage is TRBJ2-4; 8 bases are a match to TRBD2. Per the germline V gene, CDR1 is NNHNN and CDR2 is SYGAGS (reference sequence). This CDR3 has 14 amino acids. The part of the CDR3 DNA that was read is TGTGCCAGCGGTGAAGGCTGGGGGGAGAAC. It yields the protein CASGEGWGEN. The full-length CDR3 reads as CASGEGWGENTLYF.

This clone is categorized as medium-sized. The listed genes are named as in mouse. The sequence runs out 4 residues before the end of the CDR3; the remainder is reconstructed from the germline J gene. V usage is TRBV19 and J usage is TRBJ2-5; TRBD2 matches 10 bases. The length of the CDR3 is 13 residues. Per the germline V gene, CDR1 is FNHDT and CDR2 is SITEND (reference sequence). V shed 5 bases and J 3 bases; nucleotides not matched to a gene: 0. The CDR3 region is CASRLGGQDTQYF. CDR3 DNA, as far as it was read: TGTGCCAGCAGACTGGGGGGGCAAGAC. The full variable domain, its missing parts supplied by reference TRBV19 and TRBJ2-5, is GGIITQTPKFLIGQEGQKLTLKCQQNFNHDTMYWYRQDSGKGLRLIYYSITENDLQKGDLSEGYDASREKKSSFSLTVTSAQKNEMAVFLCASRLGGQDTQYFGPGTRLLVL.

This clone was seen only a few times. The listed genes are named as in mouse. The read falls 4 residues short of the CDR3 end, and the missing part is taken from the germline J gene. The chain is built from TRBV13-2 and TRBJ2-5; perhaps TRBD1 as D (6 bases). The CDR3 has 14 residues. Per germline, CDR1 NNHNN and CDR2 SYGAGS (reference sequence). Trimming left V 2 bases short and J 2 bases short, with 9 bases between. The CDR3 DNA, read in part, is TGTGCCAGCGGTGAACAGGGAGGCCAAGAC. This encodes CASGEQGGQD. The CDR3 in its entirety is CASGEQGGQDTQYF.

At least ten counts were recorded for this clone. All gene names here are mouse names. Coverage ceases 4 residues before the CDR3 finishes, and the germline J gene fills in the end. The chain couples TRBV13-2 to TRBJ2-3; the match to TRBD1 covers 9 bases. The CDR3 totals 15 residues. Looked up from germline, CDR1 is NNHNN and CDR2 is SYGAGS (reference sequence). V lost 3 bases, J lost 0 bases, and 2 bases stayed unmatched. This CDR3 is CASGGDRASAETLYF. Partial CDR3 DNA: TGTGCCAGCGGTGGGGACAGGGCTAGTGCAGAA.

This clone counts as medium-sized. Germline and genes here are mouse. The read falls 4 residues short of the CDR3 end, and the missing part is taken from the germline J gene. The J gene is TRBJ1-1, the V gene TRBV13-1; D ambiguous. The CDR3 contains 12 residues. Germline V gene sequence: CDR1 NSHNY, CDR2 SYGAGN. CDR3 bases read: TGTGCCAGCAGTGATGAAGTAGGA. Translating it yields CASSDEVG. The full CDR3 protein reads CASSDEVGEVFF.

Of note for this clone: The genes are named according to mouse. The sequenced fragment ends 4 residues before the CDR3 boundary, so the rest is inferred from the germline J gene. The V and J genes are TRBV13-3 and TRBJ2-3; weak D call: TRBD1 (7 bases). This CDR3 spans 16 amino acids. In germline, CDR1 is NNHDY, CDR2 SYVADS. V lost 0 bases, J lost 3 bases, and 14 bases lay in between. Partial CDR3 DNA: TGTGCCAGCAGTGATGCAGAGGGGGCGCCCGCAGAA. Its protein product is CASSDAEGAPAE. The full CDR3 protein reads CASSDAEGAPAETLYF.

Many counts were recorded for this clone. Gene names and germline match the mouse. The read comes to an end 4 residues before the CDR3 does, leaving the germline J gene to fill in the end. The chain carries TRBV13-2 and TRBJ2-4, with TRBD2 matching over 10 bases. Per germline, CDR1 NNHNN and CDR2 SYGAGS (reference sequence). The CDR3 is 13 residues long. CDR3 DNA (partial): TGTGCCAGTCTAGACTGGGGGGTAAAC. Translating gives CASLDWGVN. The whole CDR3 sequence reads CASLDWGVNTLYF.

This clone occurred many times. Gene names and germline match the mouse. With the read ending 4 residues before the CDR3 end, the germline J gene is used to fill in that end. The chain joins TRBV13-2 to TRBJ2-3; 11 nucleotides align to TRBD2. Germline-derived CDR1 and CDR2 are NNHNN and SYGAGS (reference sequence). The CDR3 contains 14 residues. CDR3 in amino acids: CASGPGTGGETLYF. The part of the CDR3 DNA that was read is TGTGCCAGCGGTCCCGGGACTGGGGGAGAA.

This clone is labeled as medium-sized. The genes and germline here are from mouse. The read terminates 4 residues ahead of where the CDR3 ends, so the germline J gene completes it. The J gene is TRBJ2-7, the V gene TRBV13-2; either TRBD1 or TRBD2 may supply D (5 bases each). CDR3 length: 12 amino acids. Germline loops: CDR1 NNHNN, CDR2 SYGAGS (reference sequence). The sequenced part of the CDR3 DNA is TGTGCCAGCGGTGATGGGGGGAAT. It translates to CASGDGGN. In full, the CDR3 is CASGDGGNEQYF.